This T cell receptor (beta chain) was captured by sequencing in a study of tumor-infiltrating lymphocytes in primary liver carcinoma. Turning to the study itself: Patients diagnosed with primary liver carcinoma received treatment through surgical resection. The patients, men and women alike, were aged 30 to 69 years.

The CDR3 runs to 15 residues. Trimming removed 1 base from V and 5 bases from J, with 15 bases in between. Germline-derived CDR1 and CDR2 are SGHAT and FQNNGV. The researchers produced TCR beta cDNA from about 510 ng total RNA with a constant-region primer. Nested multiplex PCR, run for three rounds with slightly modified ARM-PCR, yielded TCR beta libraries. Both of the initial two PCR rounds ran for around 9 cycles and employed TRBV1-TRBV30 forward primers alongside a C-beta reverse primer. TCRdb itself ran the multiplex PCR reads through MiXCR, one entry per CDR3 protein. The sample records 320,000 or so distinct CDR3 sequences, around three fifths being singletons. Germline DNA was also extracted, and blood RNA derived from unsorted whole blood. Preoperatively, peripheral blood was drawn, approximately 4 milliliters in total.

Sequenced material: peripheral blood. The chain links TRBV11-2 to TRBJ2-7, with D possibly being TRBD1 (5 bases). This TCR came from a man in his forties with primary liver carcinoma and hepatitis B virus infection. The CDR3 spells CASSLVWGARNEQYF. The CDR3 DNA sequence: TGTGCCAGCAGCTTAGTATGGGGCGCAAGGAACGAGCAGTACTTC.